This T cell receptor (beta chain) came from a study of blood T cell repertoires in COVID-19 (dated by TCRdb to 2018 to 2020). Regarding the complete study: Samples from collaborators originated in the United States, Italy and Spain and spanned both the acute and convalescent phases of COVID-19. The prospective study material was composed of cDNA or gDNA derived from T cells, B-cell-depleted T cells, or PBMCs. Deeply sampled blood TCRbeta repertoires from subjects exposed to, actively infected with, or recovered from COVID-19 were included in the dataset. A freely available public database, intended as a resource for researchers studying the immune response to SARS-CoV-2, is where the repertoires were released. The samples were drawn from two sources: the first 160 participants of the ongoing ImmuneRACE study, and over 950 subjects contributed by 6 global collaborators. Nearly every sample came with metadata listing a de-identified subject ID, COVID-19 status, age in years and sex. Where HLA class I and class II types were available, the types were taken from metadata supplied by the sample provider, not from assay-based typing. Broader findings and caveats from the paper: The quantity of clinical and demographic metadata differed by source and by participant and was supplied without curation.

Trimming costs V 9 bases and J 3 bases, and their ends lie 11 bases apart. Per the germline V gene (reference sequence), LNHDA is the CDR1 and SQIVND is the CDR2. The CDR3 contains 12 residues, cysteine and phenylalanine counted. Just the 36-base CDR3 DNA is kept, in frame starting at base 1. In the case of this clone: It lacks a known antigen. No much larger clone is present one base from it, and per-base qualities are unavailable.

In the prospective study, participants were about 18 to 90 years old, resided in under 30 geographic areas of the United States, and were enrolled through a virtual design. In the prospective study, participants were assigned to cohorts based on the clinical history participants reported in a screening survey and a study questionnaire. Each participant in the prospective study had whole blood, serum and a nasopharyngeal or oropharyngeal swab collected by mobile phlebotomists. Participants in the prospective study had the option to provide additional blood draws and questionnaires over an approximately 2-month period. Blood samples from the prospective study were shipped frozen or at room temperature prior to DNA extraction. TCRbeta CDR3 regions were amplified from genomic DNA using the immunoSEQ Assay, a bias-controlled multiplex PCR. Processing in the source paper ran as follows. The number of nucleated cells in each sample was estimated by amplification of reference gene primers within the assay. Sequence reads were collapsed and filtered to measure the absolute abundance of every unique TCRbeta CDR3 rearrangement. Productive Simpson clonality was computed per sample as the square root of Simpson's diversity index over productive rearrangements. TCRdb retrieved this table from immuneACCESS and kept in-frame rearrangements only. Not all clones are present; in checked studies, unresolved V genes account for under half, and no reason is known for the remainder. The DNA gave D and trimming, while V, J and clone size come from that table. For this sample there are some 200,000 clones; about nine tenths appear just once. Over 3% of the sample rests with the top ten.

The source material was PBMCs or T cells enriched from blood (not recorded which). This chain joins TRBV19 to TRBJ1-2, with an unclear D gene assignment. This TCR derives from a woman aged 40 to 50 with acute COVID-19. The bases are TGTGCCAGCTCAGACATATACTATGGCTACACCTTC. This is translated as CASSDIYYGYTF.